The TCR beta chain described here comes from a study of shared clonotypes between healthy human individuals. Study conclusions and caveats: Memory subsets had estimated richness that was generally smaller than that of naive subsets. The study found about 5% of naive CD4 clonotypes shared across four donors.

Sequencing used immunoSEQ multiplex PCR; TCRdb keeps in-frame clones, though not all of them. This sample has some 2,400,000 clones, with under 97% found just once. In the case of this clone: Its target is not known.

V dropped 6 bases and J dropped 3 bases, with 15 bases sitting between them. The CDR3 spans 14 residues. CDR1 and CDR2 (germline): MNHEY, SVGAGI. This chain uses TRBV6-5 with TRBJ2-7; D possibly corresponds to TRBD2 (6 bases). This receptor was obtained from a young man in good health. Specimen: naive CD4+ T cells sorted from blood. Documented subset: CD45RA+ positively selected. CDR3 nucleotides: TGTGCCAGCAGGCGGGGTGGAGGGTACTACGAGCAGTACTTC. Amino acids: CASRRGGGYYEQYF.